The T cell receptor (beta chain) described here comes from a study of shared clonotypes between healthy human individuals. CD45RO-negative cells were positively selected for CCR7, leaving out terminally differentiated effector memory CD45RA+ cells. Germline V gives CDR1 SGDLS, CDR2 YYNGEE. Trimming stripped 4 bases from V and 7 bases from J, with 14 bases between. This CDR3 is built from 13 residues. The input for sorted-subset replicate PCRs was approximately 200 ng DNA, approximately 30,000 T cell genomes. Profiled with immunoSEQ multiplex PCR; TCRdb holds only in-frame clones, not every one. The sample lists millions of clones; over 85% were seen once.

The sequence was collected from a man younger than 35 in good health. This sequence joins TRBV9 and TRBJ1-2; D perhaps matches TRBD1 (5 bases). Sequences were obtained from naive CD8+ T cells sorted from blood. The CDR3 DNA reads as TGTGCCAGCAGCTCCGTGTCGGGGACTGGCTACACCTTC. It codes for CASSSVSGTGYTF.